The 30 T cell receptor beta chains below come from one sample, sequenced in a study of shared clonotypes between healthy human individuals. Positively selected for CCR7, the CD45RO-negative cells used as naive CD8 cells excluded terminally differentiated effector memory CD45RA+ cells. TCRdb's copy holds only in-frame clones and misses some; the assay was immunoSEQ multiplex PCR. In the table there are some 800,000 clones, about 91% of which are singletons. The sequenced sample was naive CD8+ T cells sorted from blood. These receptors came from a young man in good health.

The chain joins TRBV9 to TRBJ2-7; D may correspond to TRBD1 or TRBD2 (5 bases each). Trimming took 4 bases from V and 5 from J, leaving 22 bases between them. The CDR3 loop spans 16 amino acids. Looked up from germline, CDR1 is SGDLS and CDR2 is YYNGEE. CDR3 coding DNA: TGTGCCAGCAGCCCTCTTGGGGGAGCGGAGGAGGACGAGCAGTACTTC. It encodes CASSPLGGAEEDEQYF. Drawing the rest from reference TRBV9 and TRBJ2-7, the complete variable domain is DSGVTQTPKHLITATGQRVTLRCSPRSGDLSVYWYQQSLDQGLQFLIQYYNGEERAKGNILERFSAQQFPDLHSELNLSSLELGDSALYFCASSPLGGAEEDEQYFGPGTRLTVT.

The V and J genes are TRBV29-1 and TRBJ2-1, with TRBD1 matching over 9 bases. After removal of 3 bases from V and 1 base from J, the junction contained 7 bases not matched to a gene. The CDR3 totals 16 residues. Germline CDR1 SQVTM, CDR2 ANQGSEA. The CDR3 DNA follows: TGCAGCGTTGAGGGAGCGGGGACAGGGTCCTACAATGAGCAGTTCTTC. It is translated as CSVEGAGTGSYNEQFF.

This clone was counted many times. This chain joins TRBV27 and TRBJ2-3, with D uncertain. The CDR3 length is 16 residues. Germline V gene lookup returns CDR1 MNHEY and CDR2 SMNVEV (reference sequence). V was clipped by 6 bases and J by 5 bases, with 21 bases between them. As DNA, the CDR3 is TGTGCCAGCAGCCAAGGCCAGCGTATAGCCAGAGATACGCAGTATTTT. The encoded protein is CASSQGQRIARDTQYF.

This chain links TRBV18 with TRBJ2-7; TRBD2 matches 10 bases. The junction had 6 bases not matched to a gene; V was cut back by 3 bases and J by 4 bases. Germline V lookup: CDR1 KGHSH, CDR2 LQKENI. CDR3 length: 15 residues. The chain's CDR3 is CASSPRSSGSYEQYF. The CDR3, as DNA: TGTGCCAGCTCACCCCGGTCTAGCGGGAGTTACGAGCAGTACTTC.

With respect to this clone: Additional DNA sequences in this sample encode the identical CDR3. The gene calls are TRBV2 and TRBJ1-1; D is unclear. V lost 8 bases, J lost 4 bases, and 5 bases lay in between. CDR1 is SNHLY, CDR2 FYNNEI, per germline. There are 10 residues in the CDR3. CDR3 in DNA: TGTGCCAGCCGCGGCACTGAAGCTTTCTTT. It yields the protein CASRGTEAFF.

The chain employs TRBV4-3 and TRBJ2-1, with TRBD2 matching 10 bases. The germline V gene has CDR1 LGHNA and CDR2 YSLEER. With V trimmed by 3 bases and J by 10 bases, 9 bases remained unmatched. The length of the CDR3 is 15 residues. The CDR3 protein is CASSHASGRVREQFF. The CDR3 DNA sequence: TGCGCCAGCAGCCACGCGAGCGGGAGGGTGAGGGAGCAGTTCTTC.

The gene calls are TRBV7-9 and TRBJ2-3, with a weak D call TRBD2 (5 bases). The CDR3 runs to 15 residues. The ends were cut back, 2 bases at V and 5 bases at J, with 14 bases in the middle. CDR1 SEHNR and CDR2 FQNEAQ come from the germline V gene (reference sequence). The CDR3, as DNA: TGTGCCAGCAGCTTACAGGACTGGAGGCAAGATACGCAGTATTTT. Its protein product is CASSLQDWRQDTQYF.

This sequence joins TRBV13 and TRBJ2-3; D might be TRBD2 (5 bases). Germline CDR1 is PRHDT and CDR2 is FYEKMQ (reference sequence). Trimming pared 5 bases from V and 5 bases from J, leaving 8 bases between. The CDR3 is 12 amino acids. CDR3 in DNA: TGTGCCAGCAGCAACGAGGGAGATACGCAGTATTTT. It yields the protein CASSNEGDTQYF.

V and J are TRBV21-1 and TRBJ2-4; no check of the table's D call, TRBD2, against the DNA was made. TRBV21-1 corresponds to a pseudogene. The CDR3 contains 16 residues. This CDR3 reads CASLSRGGCGKNIQYF. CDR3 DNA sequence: TGTGCCAGCCTGTCCAGGGGAGGGTGTGGCAAAAACATTCAGTACTTC.

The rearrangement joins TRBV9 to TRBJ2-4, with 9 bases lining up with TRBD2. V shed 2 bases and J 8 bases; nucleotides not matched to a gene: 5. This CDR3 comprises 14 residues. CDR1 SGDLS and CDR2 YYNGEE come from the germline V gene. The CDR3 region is CASSVGTSRDIQYF. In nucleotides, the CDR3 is TGTGCCAGCAGCGTGGGGACTAGCAGAGACATTCAGTACTTC.

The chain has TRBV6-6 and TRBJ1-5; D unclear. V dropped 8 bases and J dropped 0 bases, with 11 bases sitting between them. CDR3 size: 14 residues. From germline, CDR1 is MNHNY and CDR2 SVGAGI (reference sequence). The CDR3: CASSDGYSNQPQHF. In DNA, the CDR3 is TGTGCCAGCTCGGACGGATATAGCAATCAGCCCCAGCATTTT.

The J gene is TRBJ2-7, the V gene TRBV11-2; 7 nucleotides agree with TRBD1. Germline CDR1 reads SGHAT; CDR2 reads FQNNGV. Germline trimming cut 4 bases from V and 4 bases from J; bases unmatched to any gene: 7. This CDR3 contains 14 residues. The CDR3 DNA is TGTGCCAGCAGCTCCGAGGACAGGTTTTACGAGCAGTACTTC. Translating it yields CASSSEDRFYEQYF. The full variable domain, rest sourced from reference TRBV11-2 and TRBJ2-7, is EAGVAQSPRYKIIEKRQSVAFWCNPISGHATLYWYQQILGQGPKLLIQFQNNGVVDDSQLPKDRFSAERLKGVDSTLKIQPAKLEDSAVYLCASSSEDRFYEQYFGPGTRLTVT.

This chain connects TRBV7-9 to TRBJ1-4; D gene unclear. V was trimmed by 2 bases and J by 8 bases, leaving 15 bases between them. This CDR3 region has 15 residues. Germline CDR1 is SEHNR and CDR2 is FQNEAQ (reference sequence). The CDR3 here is CASSLPPSLGEKLFF. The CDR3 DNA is TGTGCCAGCAGCTTACCTCCCAGTTTAGGCGAAAAACTGTTTTTT.

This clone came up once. CDR3 DNA sequence: TGTGCCATCGCCGGGACAGGGGTTACTGAAGCTTTCTTT. Translation gives CAIAGTGVTEAFF. This sequence joins TRBV10-3 and TRBJ1-1, with 10 bases that match TRBD1. After removal of 8 bases from V and 5 bases from J, the junction contained 5 bases not matched to a gene. The length of the CDR3 is 13 residues. Germline CDR1 is ENHRY and CDR2 is SYGVKD.

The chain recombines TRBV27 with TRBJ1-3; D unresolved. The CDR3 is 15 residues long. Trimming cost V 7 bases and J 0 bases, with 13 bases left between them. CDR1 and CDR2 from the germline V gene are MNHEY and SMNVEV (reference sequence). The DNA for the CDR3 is TGTGCCAGCAAAGGGTTGGGAGTCTCTGGAAACACCATATATTTT. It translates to CASKGLGVSGNTIYF.

The CDR3 spells CASSLNRDISYGYTF. The CDR3 DNA reads as TGTGCCAGCAGCTTGAACCGGGACATCAGCTATGGCTACACCTTC. The V call is TRBV5-6, the J call TRBJ1-2, with D perhaps TRBD1 (6 bases). The CDR3 extends over 15 amino acids. The germline V gene has CDR1 SGHDT and CDR2 YYEEEE. Trimming left V 1 base short and J 4 bases short, with 14 bases between.

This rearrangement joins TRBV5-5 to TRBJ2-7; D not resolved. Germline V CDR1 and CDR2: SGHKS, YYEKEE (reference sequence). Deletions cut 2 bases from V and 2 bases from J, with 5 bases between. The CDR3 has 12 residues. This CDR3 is CASSLYTYEQYF. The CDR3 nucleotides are TGTGCCAGCAGCTTATACACCTACGAGCAGTACTTC.

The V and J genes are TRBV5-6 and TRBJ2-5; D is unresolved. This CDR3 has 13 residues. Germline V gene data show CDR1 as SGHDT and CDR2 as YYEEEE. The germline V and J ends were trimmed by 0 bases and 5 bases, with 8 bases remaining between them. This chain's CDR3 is CASSLGTGETQYF. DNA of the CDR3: TGTGCCAGCAGCTTGGGTACCGGGGAGACCCAGTACTTC.

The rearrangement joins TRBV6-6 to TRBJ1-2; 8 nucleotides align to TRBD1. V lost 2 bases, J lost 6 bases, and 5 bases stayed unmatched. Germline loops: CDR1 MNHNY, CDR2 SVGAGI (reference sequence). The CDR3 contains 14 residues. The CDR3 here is CASSYQGAPDGYTF. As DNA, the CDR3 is TGTGCCAGCAGTTACCAGGGGGCTCCGGATGGCTACACCTTC.

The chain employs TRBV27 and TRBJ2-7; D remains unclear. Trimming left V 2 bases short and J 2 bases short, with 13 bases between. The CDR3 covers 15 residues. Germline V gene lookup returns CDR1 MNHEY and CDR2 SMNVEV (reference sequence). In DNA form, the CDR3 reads TGTGCCAGCAGTTTAAAGGGCCTTGTTCCCTACGAGCAGTACTTC. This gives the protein CASSLKGLVPYEQYF.

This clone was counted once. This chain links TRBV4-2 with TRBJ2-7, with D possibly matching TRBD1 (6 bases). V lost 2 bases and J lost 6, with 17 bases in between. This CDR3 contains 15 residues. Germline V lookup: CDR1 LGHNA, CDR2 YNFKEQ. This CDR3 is CASSQRTQGVPEQYF. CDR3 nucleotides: TGTGCCAGCAGCCAAAGAACACAGGGAGTTCCCGAGCAGTACTTC.

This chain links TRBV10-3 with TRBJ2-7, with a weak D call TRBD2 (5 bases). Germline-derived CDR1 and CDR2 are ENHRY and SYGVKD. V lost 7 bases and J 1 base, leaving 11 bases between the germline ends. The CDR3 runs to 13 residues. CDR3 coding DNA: TGTGCCATCAAGGAGGAGAATTCCTACGAGCAGTACTTC. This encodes CAIKEENSYEQYF.

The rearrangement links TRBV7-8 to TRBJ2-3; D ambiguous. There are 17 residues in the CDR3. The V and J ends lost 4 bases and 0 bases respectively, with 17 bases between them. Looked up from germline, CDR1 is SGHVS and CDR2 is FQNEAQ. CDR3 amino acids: CASSSLNGDRSTDTQYF. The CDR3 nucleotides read TGTGCCAGCAGCTCCCTTAACGGTGACCGAAGCACAGATACGCAGTATTTT.

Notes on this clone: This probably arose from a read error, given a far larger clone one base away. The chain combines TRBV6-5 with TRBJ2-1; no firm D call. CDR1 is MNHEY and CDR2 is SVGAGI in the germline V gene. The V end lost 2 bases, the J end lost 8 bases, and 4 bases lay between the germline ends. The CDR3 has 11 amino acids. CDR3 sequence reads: CASSYGDEQFF. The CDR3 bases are TGTGCCAGCAGTTACGGCGATGAGCAGTTCTTC.

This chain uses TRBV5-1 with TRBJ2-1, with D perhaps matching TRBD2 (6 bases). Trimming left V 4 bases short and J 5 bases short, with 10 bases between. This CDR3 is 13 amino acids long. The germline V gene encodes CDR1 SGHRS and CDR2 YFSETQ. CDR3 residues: CASSRDLNNEQFF. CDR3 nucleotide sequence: TGCGCCAGCAGCCGGGACTTAAACAATGAGCAGTTCTTC.

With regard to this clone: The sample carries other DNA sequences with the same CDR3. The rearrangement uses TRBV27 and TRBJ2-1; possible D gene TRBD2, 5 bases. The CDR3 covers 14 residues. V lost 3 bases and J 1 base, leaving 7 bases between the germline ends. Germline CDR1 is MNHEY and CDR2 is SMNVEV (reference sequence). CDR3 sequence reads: CASSLSGSYNEQFF. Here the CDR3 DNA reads TGTGCCAGCAGTTTGTCGGGGTCCTACAATGAGCAGTTCTTC.

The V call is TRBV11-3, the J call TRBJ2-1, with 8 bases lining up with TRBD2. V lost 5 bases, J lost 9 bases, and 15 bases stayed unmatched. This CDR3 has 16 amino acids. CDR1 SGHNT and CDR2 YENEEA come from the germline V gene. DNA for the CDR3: TGTGCCAGCAGCCGACCCACTAGCGGTAGCGAGGCTGAGCAGTTCTTC. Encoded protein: CASSRPTSGSEAEQFF.

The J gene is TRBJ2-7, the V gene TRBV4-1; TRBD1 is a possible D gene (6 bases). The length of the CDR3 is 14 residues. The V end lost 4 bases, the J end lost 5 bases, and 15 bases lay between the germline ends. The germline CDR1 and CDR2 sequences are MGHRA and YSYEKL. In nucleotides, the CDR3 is TGCGCCAGCAGCCCGGCAGGGGTTTACCACGAGCAGTACTTC. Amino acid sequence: CASSPAGVYHEQYF.

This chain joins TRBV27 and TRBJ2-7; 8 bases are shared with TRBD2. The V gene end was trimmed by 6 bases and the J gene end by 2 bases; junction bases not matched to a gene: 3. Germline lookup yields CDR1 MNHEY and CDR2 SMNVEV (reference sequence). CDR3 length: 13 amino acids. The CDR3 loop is CASRPGLAYEQYF. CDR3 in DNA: TGTGCCAGCAGACCGGGACTAGCCTACGAGCAGTACTTC.

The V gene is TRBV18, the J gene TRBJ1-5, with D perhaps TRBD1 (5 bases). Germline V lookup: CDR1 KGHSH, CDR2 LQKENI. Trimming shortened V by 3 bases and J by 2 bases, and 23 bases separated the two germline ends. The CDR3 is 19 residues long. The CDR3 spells CASSPYHKTETYRNQPQHF. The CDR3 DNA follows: TGTGCCAGCTCACCCTACCATAAGACAGAGACTTATCGCAATCAGCCCCAGCATTTT.